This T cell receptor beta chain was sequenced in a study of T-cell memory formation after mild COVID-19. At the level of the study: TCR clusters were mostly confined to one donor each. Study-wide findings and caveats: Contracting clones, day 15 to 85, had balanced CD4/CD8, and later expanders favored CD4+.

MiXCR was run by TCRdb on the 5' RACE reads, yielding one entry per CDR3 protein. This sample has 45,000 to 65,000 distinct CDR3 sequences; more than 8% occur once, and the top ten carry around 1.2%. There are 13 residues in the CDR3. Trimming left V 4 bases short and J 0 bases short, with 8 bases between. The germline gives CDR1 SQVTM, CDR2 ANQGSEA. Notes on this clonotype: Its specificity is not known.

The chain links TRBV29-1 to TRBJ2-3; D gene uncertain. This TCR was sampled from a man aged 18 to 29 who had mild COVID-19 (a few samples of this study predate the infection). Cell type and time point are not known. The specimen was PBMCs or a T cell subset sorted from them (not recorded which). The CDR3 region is CSVASTSTDTQYF. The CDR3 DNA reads TGCAGCGTTGCTTCCACTAGCACAGATACGCAGTATTTT.